One sample yielded the 18 T cell receptor beta chains listed below, sequenced in a study of identical twins. A single record per CDR3 protein comes from TCRdb applying MiXCR to the 5' RACE reads. The repertoire consists of 1.5 million to 2 million distinct CDR3 sequences, with about 32% occurring once and the leading ten covering less than 0.35%. The sample consisted of cord blood. All receptors come from a newborn girl in good health.

This chain joins TRBV10-3 and TRBJ2-4, with D perhaps matching TRBD1 (5 bases). Deletions cut 10 bases from V and 8 bases from J, with 21 bases between. The CDR3 is made up of 14 amino acids. Per the germline V gene, CDR1 is ENHRY and CDR2 is SYGVKD. In nucleotides, the CDR3 is TGTGCCACCAGATCGAGACAGTATGAGGACATTCAGTACTTC. Protein sequence: CATRSRQYEDIQYF.

This chain uses TRBV3-1 with TRBJ1-2; TRBD1 agrees at 7 bases. V shed 1 base, J shed 4 bases, and the junction held 6 bases outside the gene matches. The CDR3 consists of 15 residues. The V gene's germline CDR1 is LGHDT and CDR2 YNNKEL (reference sequence). The CDR3 bases are TGTGCCAGCAGCCAAGTCCGGGACAGCCTCTATGGCTACACCTTC. Translation gives CASSQVRDSLYGYTF. Drawing the rest from reference TRBV3-1 and TRBJ1-2, the complete variable domain is DTAVSQTPKYLVTQMGNDKSIKCEQNLGHDTMYWYKQDSKKFLKIMFSYNNKELIINETVPNRFSPKSPDKAHLNLHINSLELGDSAVYFCASSQVRDSLYGYTFGSGTRLTVV.

The J gene is TRBJ2-7, the V gene TRBV4-1; D perhaps matches TRBD1 (7 bases). From germline, CDR1 is MGHRA and CDR2 YSYEKL. V was trimmed by 0 bases and J by 2 bases, leaving 11 bases between them. CDR3 length equals 15 residues. CDR3 sequence reads: CASSQEEGAAYEQYF. The DNA for the CDR3 is TGCGCCAGCAGCCAAGAGGAGGGGGCGGCCTACGAGCAGTACTTC.

This chain connects TRBV12-3 or TRBV12-4 to TRBJ2-1; TRBD2 might be the D (5 bases). With the DNA end fitting TRBJ2-7 better, the J assignment may be wrong. The CDR3 extends over 12 amino acids. The CDR3 nucleotides are TGTGCCAGCAGTTTAATCGGGATTGAGCAGTACTTC. Translated: CASSLIGIEQYF.

This clonotype was seen a handful of times. The genes are TRBV28 and TRBJ2-1, with 14 bases fitting TRBD2. Germline CDR1 and CDR2: MDHEN and SYDVKM. Trimming removed 3 bases from V and 0 bases from J; junction bases left unmatched: 13. The CDR3 spans 21 residues. The chain's CDR3 is CASSFSPGTSGRDVSYNEQFF. CDR3 nucleotide sequence: TGTGCCAGCAGTTTTTCTCCCGGGACTAGCGGGAGAGATGTCTCCTACAATGAGCAGTTCTTC.

This chain links TRBV11-2 with TRBJ2-1; no reliable D call. The CDR3 runs 14 residues. The V gene lost 5 bases and the J gene lost 2 bases, with 10 bases spanning the gap. The germline gives CDR1 SGHAT, CDR2 FQNNGV. The CDR3 DNA reads as TGTGCCAGCAGCGCACCACCGCCCTACAATGAGCAGTTCTTC. Amino acid sequence: CASSAPPPYNEQFF.

This clonotype was seen at least ten times. This chain joins TRBV6-1 and TRBJ2-1; D may be TRBD1 (5 bases). Germline V lookup: CDR1 MNHNS, CDR2 SASEGT. This CDR3 region has 15 residues. With 1 base removed from V and 2 bases from J, the gap between germline ends came to 9 bases. The CDR3 sequence: CASSEGPGTYNEQFF. The CDR3 DNA sequence: TGTGCCAGCAGTGAAGGGCCAGGGACCTACAATGAGCAGTTCTTC.

This clonotype was counted a few times. The V gene is TRBV28, the J gene TRBJ2-3; 10 nucleotides agree with TRBD1. The germline gives CDR1 MDHEN, CDR2 SYDVKM. V lost 7 bases and J lost 0; bases outside the gene matches: 10. There are 17 residues in the CDR3. Written as DNA, the CDR3 is TGTGCCAGCACCAGACCGGGACAGGGGTTTAGCACAGATACGCAGTATTTT. Protein product: CASTRPGQGFSTDTQYF. The full variable domain, its missing parts supplied by reference TRBV28 and TRBJ2-3, is DVKVTQSSRYLVKRTGEKVFLECVQDMDHENMFWYRQDPGLGLRLIYFSYDVKMKEKGDIPEGYSVSREKKERFSLILESASTNQTSMYLCASTRPGQGFSTDTQYFGPGTRLTVL.

The J gene is TRBJ1-1, the V gene TRBV5-4; 9 bases are shared with TRBD1. Germline V lookup: CDR1 SGHNT, CDR2 YYREEE (reference sequence). The CDR3 length is 16 residues. The J segment lost 4 bases and the V segment lost 4 bases, leaving 11 bases of the junction unmatched. The CDR3 reads CASSATGTGFSTEAFF. In nucleotides, the CDR3 is TGTGCCAGCAGCGCCACCGGGACAGGGTTTAGCACTGAAGCTTTCTTT. Based on the CDR3 plus reference TRBV5-4 and TRBJ1-1, the full variable domain is ETGVTQSPTHLIKTRGQQVTLRCSSQSGHNTVSWYQQALGQGPQFIFQYYREEENGRGNFPPRFSGLQFPNYSSELNVNALELDDSALYLCASSATGTGFSTEAFFGQGTRLTVV.

This clonotype was observed a few times. The chain links TRBV5-6 to TRBJ2-1; 15 bases agree with TRBD2. The V and J ends lost 3 bases and 9 bases, in that order; junction bases with no gene match: 7. Germline loops: CDR1 SGHDT, CDR2 YYEEEE. This CDR3 region has 16 residues. This CDR3 reads CASSSFGLAGGVEQFF. CDR3 coding DNA: TGTGCCAGCAGCTCCTTCGGACTAGCGGGGGGGGTTGAGCAGTTCTTC.

This clonotype was seen a few times. The chain carries TRBV5-1 and TRBJ1-1; D gene uncertain. Germline V gene data show CDR1 as SGHRS and CDR2 as YFSETQ. The V and J ends lost 4 bases and 4 bases respectively, with 11 bases between them. The CDR3 has 13 residues. For the CDR3, the DNA is TGCGCCAGCAGCCGGACTTCCTCCACTGAAGCTTTCTTT. It yields the protein CASSRTSSTEAFF.

This clonotype was counted between two and nine times. J is TRBJ2-1 and V is TRBV5-1, with TRBD1 identical over 7 bases. CDR1 and CDR2 (germline): SGHRS, YFSETQ. The CDR3 covers 16 residues. V was pared by 5 bases and J by 1 base, with 9 bases of the junction left unmatched. As DNA, the CDR3 is TGCGCCAGCAGTCGCCTACCGGGACAGTCCTACAATGAGCAGTTCTTC. It codes for CASSRLPGQSYNEQFF.

This chain connects TRBV7-2 to TRBJ1-1; D not resolved. Germline CDR1 is SGHTA and CDR2 is FQGNSA. This CDR3 is built from 12 residues. The V end was cut by 3 bases, the J end by 10 bases, with 12 bases between. CDR3 coding DNA: TGTGCCAGCAGCTTCAGGTACCGTGTAGCTTTCTTT. It codes for CASSFRYRVAFF.

The chain carries TRBV5-1 and TRBJ2-1, with 8 positions matching TRBD1. J lost 9 bases, V lost 2 bases, and 1 base had no gene match. The CDR3 runs 12 residues. Germline CDR1 SGHRS, CDR2 YFSETQ. The CDR3 DNA reads as TGCGCCAGCAGCTTTACAGGGGGTGAGCAGTTCTTC. Amino acids: CASSFTGGEQFF.

V gene TRBV6-6 combines with J gene TRBJ2-4; D is unresolved. The V end was cut by 5 bases, the J end by 13 bases, with 21 bases between. Looked up from germline, CDR1 is MNHNY and CDR2 is SVGAGI (reference sequence). CDR3 length: 14 amino acids. CDR3 bases: TGTGCCAGCAGTCCCGGCGGTAACTACAATGAGCAGTACTTC. Amino acids: CASSPGGNYNEQYF.

The chain links TRBV3-1 to TRBJ1-6; the match to TRBD1 covers 8 bases. This CDR3 spans 16 amino acids. CDR1 is LGHDT and CDR2 is YNNKEL in the germline V gene (reference sequence). V lost 3 bases and J lost 3; bases outside the gene matches: 4. For the CDR3, the DNA is TGTGCCAGCAGCCATCGAGGACAGGGCTATAATTCACCCCTCCACTTT. Residues: CASSHRGQGYNSPLHF.

Concerning this clonotype: The germline gene is not matched at one end of the junction; a read error may be the cause. The gene calls are TRBV3-1 and TRBJ2-7; no reliable D call. CDR1 LGHDT and CDR2 YNNKEL come from the germline V gene (reference sequence). The CDR3 is 14 amino acids. This chain's CDR3 is CAGSQGHFSYEQYF. In DNA form, the CDR3 reads TGTGCCGGCAGCCAAGGTCATTTCTCCTACGAGCAGTACTTC.

This clonotype was recorded a few times. This chain connects TRBV4-2 to TRBJ1-2; weak D call: TRBD1 (5 bases). The length of the CDR3 is 15 residues. The V and J ends lost 3 bases and 2 bases respectively, with 13 bases between them. Germline V CDR1 and CDR2: LGHNA, YNFKEQ. The CDR3 coding sequence is TGTGCCAGCAGCCACCAGCGGGGGACGAACTATGGCTACACCTTC. Amino acids: CASSHQRGTNYGYTF.